A selection of T cell receptor beta chains follows, all from one sample in a study of cytomegalovirus exposure and HLA in healthy donors. Data came from immunoSEQ multiplex PCR; TCRdb stores just in-frame clones and leaves some out. The sample gives fewer than 85,000 clones, 55% to 85% of which show up once; roughly 11% is in the top ten. Sequenced input: PBMCs. Every receptor here comes from a woman between 40 and 55 years old in good health and CMV-seropositive. CDR3s include the opening cysteine and the closing phenylalanine or tryptophan. The order of the fields is V gene, J gene, clone size, D gene, CDR3 DNA, CDR3 protein. D genes are given only for firm matches. Clone size is given for some rows only: seen once, a few or many times, or a class if the clone is expanded.

V gene: TRBV27
J gene: TRBJ2-7
clone size: .
D gene: .
CDR3 DNA: TGTGCCAGCTGGAGCCCTTTCTACGAGCAGTACTTC
CDR3 protein: CASWSPFYEQYF

V gene: TRBV14
J gene: TRBJ2-1
clone size: .
D gene: TRBD1
CDR3 DNA: TGTGCCAGCGGAATCGGACAGGGCGCTAACCAGTTCTTC
CDR3 protein: CASGIGQGANQFF

V gene: TRBV29-1
J gene: TRBJ2-5
clone size: .
D gene: .
CDR3 DNA: TGCAGCGCACCTAGAGGGGAGACCCAGTACTTC
CDR3 protein: CSAPRGETQYF

V gene: TRBV4-1
J gene: TRBJ1-2
clone size: .
D gene: .
CDR3 DNA: TGCGCCAGCAGCCATTCGACAGGAGACTATGGCTACACCTTC
CDR3 protein: CASSHSTGDYGYTF

V gene: TRBV29-1
J gene: TRBJ1-1
clone size: .
D gene: .
CDR3 DNA: TGCAGCGTTGACGGCCGGGAGAACACTGAAGCTTTCTTT
CDR3 protein: CSVDGRENTEAFF

V gene: TRBV6-1
J gene: TRBJ1-1
clone size: few
D gene: TRBD1
CDR3 DNA: TGTGCCAGCAGGGAGGACAGGGCGAACACTGAAGCTTTCTTT
CDR3 protein: CASREDRANTEAFF

V gene: TRBV30
J gene: TRBJ1-5
clone size: once
D gene: .
CDR3 DNA: TGTGCCTGGAGTTTTACAGGTAACCAGCCCCAGCATTTT
CDR3 protein: CAWSFTGNQPQHF

V gene: TRBV29-1
J gene: TRBJ1-2
clone size: .
D gene: .
CDR3 DNA: TGCAGCGTTGCTCCTATGGGGGCTACCTATGGCTACACCTTC
CDR3 protein: CSVAPMGATYGYTF

V gene: TRBV19
J gene: TRBJ1-5
clone size: .
D gene: .
CDR3 DNA: TGTGCCAGTAGCCCAGGGGTGACGCAGCCCCAGCATTTT
CDR3 protein: CASSPGVTQPQHF

V gene: TRBV30
J gene: TRBJ1-2
clone size: few
D gene: .
CDR3 DNA: TGTGCCTGGAGCGTCCAGACGGGGAACTATGGCTACACCTTC
CDR3 protein: CAWSVQTGNYGYTF

V gene: TRBV6-6
J gene: TRBJ1-5
clone size: few
D gene: .
CDR3 DNA: TGTGCCAGCAGTTATGAGGAGGGTAGCAATCAGCCCCAGCATTTT
CDR3 protein: CASSYEEGSNQPQHF